One sample yielded the 8 T cell receptor beta chains listed below, sequenced in a study of Tregs in tolerant kidney transplant recipients. Data came from immunoSEQ multiplex PCR; TCRdb stores just in-frame clones and leaves some out. Among about 110,000 clones listed, 85% to 90% were seen once. Sequencing was performed on CD4+ T cells from blood, taken before the transplant. The receptors come from a human donor who received a combined kidney and bone marrow transplant.

The V gene is TRBV7-2, the J gene TRBJ2-7; TRBD2 agrees at 10 bases. The CDR3 loop spans 14 amino acids. Germline loops: CDR1 SGHTA, CDR2 FQGNSA. Unmatched junction bases numbered 0, after V lost 2 bases and J lost 2 bases. The CDR3 protein is CASSLTSGTYEQYF. CDR3 DNA sequence: TGTGCCAGCAGCTTAACTAGCGGGACCTACGAGCAGTACTTC.

The CDR3 is CAWSPQQGSKLFF. The CDR3 nucleotides read TGTGCCTGGAGCCCTCAACAGGGGTCAAAACTGTTTTTT. The chain uses TRBV30 and TRBJ1-4; 7 nucleotides agree with TRBD1. The ends lost 3 bases at V and 10 bases at J; junction bases unmatched: 8. Germline V lookup: CDR1 GTSNPN, CDR2 SVGIG (reference sequence). The CDR3 loop spans 13 amino acids.

This chain joins TRBV6-6 and TRBJ1-1; D gene ambiguous. The CDR3 covers 15 residues. Germline V gene data show CDR1 as MNHNY and CDR2 as SVGAGI (reference sequence). Trimming took off 2 bases at V and 2 bases at J, with 12 bases between the two ends. The CDR3 region has the DNA TGTGCCAGCAGTTACACCCCGGCAGGCAACACTGAAGCTTTCTTT. Its protein product is CASSYTPAGNTEAFF.

V usage is TRBV5-1 and J usage is TRBJ2-7; D may be TRBD1 (5 bases). The germline V gene has CDR1 SGHRS and CDR2 YFSETQ. This CDR3 spans 13 amino acids. V lost 0 bases, J lost 5 bases, and 9 bases lay in between. The CDR3 loop is CASSLAGSNEQYF. The CDR3 DNA reads TGCGCCAGCAGCTTGGCAGGGTCCAACGAGCAGTACTTC.

The chain couples TRBV6-7 to TRBJ2-1; 9 bases align to TRBD1. TRBV6-7 is known as an ORF, though its function is uncertain. The V gene end was trimmed by 5 bases and the J gene end by 7 bases; junction bases not matched to a gene: 9. The CDR3 extends over 15 amino acids. CDR3 DNA sequence: TGTGCCAGCAGTCACGACAGGGGGGGAACGAATGAGCAGTTCTTC. Protein product: CASSHDRGGTNEQFF.

The rearrangement uses TRBV27 and TRBJ2-3; 9 bases align to TRBD2. The germline CDR1 and CDR2 sequences are MNHEY and SMNVEV (reference sequence). V was clipped by 6 bases and J by 0 bases; unmatched bases: 10. CDR3 size: 17 residues. The CDR3 is CASSYRTSGLSTDTQYF. The CDR3 DNA reads as TGTGCCAGCAGCTACCGTACTAGCGGGTTAAGCACAGATACGCAGTATTTT.

The chain combines TRBV7-9 with TRBJ2-3; D may be TRBD2 (5 bases). Trimming shortened V by 5 bases and J by 4 bases, and 16 bases separated the two germline ends. Germline loops: CDR1 SEHNR, CDR2 FQNEAQ (reference sequence). This CDR3 has 15 residues. The CDR3 nucleotides read TGTGCCAGCAGCAAGTACGAGGGCGCCGCAGATACGCAGTATTTT. Translation: CASSKYEGAADTQYF.

The V call is TRBV6-5, the J call TRBJ2-7; 14 bases are a match to TRBD2. The CDR3 length is 16 residues. CDR1 is MNHEY, CDR2 SVGAGI, per germline. Losses at the gene ends were 4 bases for V and 0 bases for J; bases not matched to a gene: 2. The DNA of the CDR3 is TGTGCCAGCAGTTCAGGACTAGCGGGGGGCTCCTACGAGCAGTACTTC. This translates into CASSSGLAGGSYEQYF.